The clone carrying this TCR beta chain was recorded a few times. Its antigen is currently unknown. TCRdb re-called the PCR reads with MiXCR, one entry per CDR3 protein. Of 250,000 to 400,000 distinct CDR3 sequences in the sample, about a fifth are singletons; the top ten hold more than 0.8%. V lost 8 bases, J lost 5 bases, and 6 bases stayed unmatched. Germline loops: CDR1 LNHDA, CDR2 SQIVND (reference sequence). The CDR3 runs to 12 residues. This sample is part of a study of molecular identifiers for immune sequencing clone quantification. Looking at the study overall: Replicate experiments divided RNA from 20,000 or 100,000 naive CD8 cells into five parts and sequenced four.

Study findings and constraints: Spiked Jurkat TCR RNA equal to one cell could reportedly be picked out among one million naive cells.

The chain combines TRBV19 with TRBJ2-7; 7 bases line up with TRBD2. The sample taken for sequencing was naive CD8+ T cells from blood, with Jurkat cell RNA spiked in. The subset denotes: FACS-sorted CD8+CD4-CCR7+CD45RA+ naive T cells. The source is a human donor in good health. Some libraries in this study had Jurkat cell RNA spiked in. CDR3 nucleotide sequence: TGTGCCAGTCGCGGGGGTTACCACGAGCAGTACTTC. Encoded protein: CASRGGYHEQYF.